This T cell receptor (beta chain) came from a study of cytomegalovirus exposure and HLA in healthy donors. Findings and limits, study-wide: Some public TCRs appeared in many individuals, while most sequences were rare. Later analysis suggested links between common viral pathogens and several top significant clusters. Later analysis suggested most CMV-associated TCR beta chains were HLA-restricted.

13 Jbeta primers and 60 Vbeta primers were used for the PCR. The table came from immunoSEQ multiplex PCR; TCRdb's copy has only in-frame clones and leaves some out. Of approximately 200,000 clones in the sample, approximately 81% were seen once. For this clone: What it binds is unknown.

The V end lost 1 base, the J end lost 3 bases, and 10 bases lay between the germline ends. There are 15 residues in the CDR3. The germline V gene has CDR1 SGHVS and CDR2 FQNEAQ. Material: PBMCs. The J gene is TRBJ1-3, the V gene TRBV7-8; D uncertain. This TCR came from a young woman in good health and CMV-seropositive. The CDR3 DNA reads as TGTGCCAGCAGCTTAGATGGCCAGTTTGGAAACACCATATATTTT. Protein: CASSLDGQFGNTIYF.